This TCR beta chain was documented in a study of cytomegalovirus exposure and HLA in healthy donors (TCRdb year 2017). About the investigation overall: In an earlier analysis of under 600 of the donors, about 260 Gb of sequence data and 120 million or so unique TCR beta sequences from about 179 million T cells were reported. A later analysis re-examined previously published TCR beta repertoires from more than 600 donors and added high-resolution HLA genotyping to investigate patterns of TCR occurrence. All discovery cohort repertoires had been generated on a single sequencing platform. An early release that covered about 600 HLA-typed donors contained about 300 gigabases of sequencing data and around 85 million unique TCR sequences. Several DR-DQ haplotypes were handled as single units for association and clustering because linkage in the cohort was strong. The study combined high-throughput TCR immunosequencing, statistical association of individual TCRs with disease status, and machine learning to predict cytomegalovirus infection status. The study used immunosequencing to profile the T cell repertoires of several hundred subjects and linked those repertoires to cytomegalovirus serostatus. Of the 350 to 450 genotyped donors, about 84% fell in the genetic ancestry cluster associated with self-reported Caucasian donors. In the later analysis, no new phenotypic data were used to find candidate immune exposures; instead, reliance was placed on TCR beta sequences and their occurrence across donors. The number of typed donors differed by locus: about 629-630 for A, B, C, DRB1 and DQB1; approximately 530 for DQA1; 606 for DPA1; and some 470 for DPB1. A separate validation cohort of about 110 different subjects was used in addition to the roughly 720-subject first cohort. Genome-wide SNP genotypes for about 65% of the roughly 670 donors were used in a later genetic analysis, which treated that subset as a discovery cohort. On average, roughly 250,000 unique TCR beta nucleotide sequences were sequenced per donor among a few hundred genotyped donors of the cohort, with roughly 18% of those sequences being non-productive. Donor age, sex, ethnicity and CMV serostatus were collected together with the repertoire data. In an earlier analysis of a few hundred of the donors, high-throughput TCR beta sequencing was used to judge whether each TCR beta V gene segment behaved as functional or pseudogenic. The study aimed to test whether signatures of past pathogen exposure could be identified by cataloging public T cell receptors. HLA typing included class I and class II loci at four-digit resolution. The paper as a whole reports these results and caveats: A further reported finding was that TCR beta sequences accurately predicted the HLA-A and HLA-B alleles for most subjects in the first cohort. HLA typing was unavailable for some donors at each locus, so association tests used only the typed subset. In a later analysis, TCR association rates were found to vary across HLA loci, with the most associated TCRs seen for DRB1 alleles and the fewest for HLA-C alleles. According to the authors, the approach could potentially be generalized to other disease states and immunological phenotypes. A cluster of highly shared sequence variants was judged likely to represent a technical artifact of the sequencing pipeline. Specific HLA alleles were associated with over 15,000 TCR beta sequences at a false discovery rate of 0.05 in a later analysis. A few of the identified cytomegalovirus-associated TCR beta chains were confirmed in vitro to be specific for cytomegalovirus antigens. When HLA alleles, especially DR and DQ, strongly co-occurred, TCR associations were difficult to assign to individual alleles. In the study, around 150 TCR beta chains were listed as associated with cytomegalovirus. Compared with equally common non-associated chains, HLA-associated TCR beta chains in a later analysis were more clonally expanded and had lower generation probabilities. V-gene and J-gene trimming of TCR beta chains was associated with a missense DCLRE1C variant in a later genetic analysis, and the association was replicated in an independent cohort. Roughly uniform sequencing depth across donors was assumed in presence/absence analyses, although this assumption may not hold. In a later genetic analysis, fewer N-insertions in productive TCRs were reported among donors in an Asian-associated ancestry cluster than the approximately 710-donor mean. An earlier analysis of approximately 600 of the donors showed that most TCR beta V segments appeared in productive rearrangements either about 87% or about 30% of the time, which broadly matched IMGT annotations. For the cohort, immune exposure information was limited to CMV serostatus. According to a later analysis, most CMV-associated TCR beta chains appeared to be HLA-restricted, and the HLA associations seemed to be driven largely by CMV exposure. Because the 87-base-pair reads could not distinguish some IMGT-functional V segments, including TRBV6-2 and TRBV6-3, those segments were excluded. While some public TCRs were present in many individuals, most TCR sequences turned up only very rarely across donors. Linkage disequilibrium might explain the correlated functional status among segregating V segments, but an unknown experimental factor could not be excluded. Several of the top co-occurrence clusters appeared to be linked to parvovirus B19, influenza, CMV and Epstein-Barr virus, according to a later analysis. Because counts were too low, roughly 17 rarely observed V segments, including chromosome 9 orphons, were left out of the earlier analysis of about 500 of the donors. Only TCR beta chains were sequenced in this cohort, and the absence of alpha or paired-chain data limited detectable features. Cytomegalovirus status was reported to be diagnosed by the classifier with high specificity and sensitivity in both the original and validation cohorts.

In total, approximately 700 healthy bone marrow donors made up the cohort. All cohort members were sampled while nominally healthy, although unrecorded immune exposures were likely present. Of the 600 to 750 cohort members, just under 300 had a positive CMV serostatus and 350 to 450 had a negative one, while no CMV serostatus was recorded for the donor. A peripheral blood sample was collected from each donor, and TCR beta sequencing was performed on peripheral blood mononuclear cells. Genomic DNA was extracted from the blood cell samples with the Qiagen DNeasy Blood Extraction Kit. The receptor library was made with the immunoSEQ multiplex PCR assay. For the multiplex PCR, a mixture combining 60 forward primers for TCR Vbeta segments and 13 reverse primers for TCR Jbeta segments was used. The CDR3 region of rearranged TCR beta genes was amplified from genomic DNA with a multiplex PCR assay. On the Illumina HiSeq System, the amplified TCR beta libraries were sequenced as 87-base-pair reads. As for the original processing: Across the 600 to 700 repertoires, a later analysis counted roughly 77 million unique TCR beta chains, some 11 million of which were shared by at least two donors. A nearest-neighbor algorithm error-corrected the raw reads and collapsed the reads into unique sequences, merging closely related sequences to remove PCR and sequencing errors. Alignment of CDR3 sequences to IMGT reference sequences was used to assign V, D and J gene segments. For a sequence to be retained, a match of at least six nucleotides to both a V gene segment and a J gene segment was required. A rearrangement was called productive if the CDR3 had no stop codons and remained in frame with V and J, and every other rearrangement was called non-productive. Following IMGT convention, CDR3 was defined as the stretch from the second conserved V-encoded cysteine up to the conserved J-encoded phenylalanine. The earlier analysis of about 560 of the donors excluded any sequence lacking an unambiguous match to a single V gene segment. An earlier analysis of a few hundred of the donors called V segments functional above 56.7% productive rearrangements and segregating when the between-donor standard deviation exceeded 5%. A statistical classification framework was developed to diagnose cytomegalovirus status using the catalog of TCR beta chain sequences. A later analysis assigned V and J genes by comparing TCR nucleotide sequences with IMGT/GENE-DB human TR gene sequences. In a later analysis, CDR3 sequences and most-parsimonious VDJ recombination scenarios were assigned using the TCRdist pipeline. In a later analysis, each TCR beta chain was defined by its CDR3 amino acid sequence together with its V-gene family, and reads without a unique V-gene family were excluded. A later analysis removed roughly 590 highly shared, low-generation-probability nucleotide sequences to deal with suspected cross-contamination and a sequencing artifact. A later analysis calculated a clonal expansion index for each public chain from normalized within-repertoire ranks of inferred template counts. In a later analysis, generation probabilities were computed with a VDJ recombination model fitted to out-of-frame rearrangements, and the resulting probabilities were checked against IGoR. A later analysis scored TCR-TCR, TCR-HLA and TCR-CMV co-occurrence with hypergeometric tests, applying a repertoire-size bias correction to TCR pairs. A later analysis estimated false discovery rates by permuting HLA or CMV assignments 20 times. A later analysis grouped co-occurring TCRs with DBSCAN, adding TCRdist sequence similarity when clustering within HLA-allele-positive subsets. For co-occurrence clustering, repertoires with fewer than 30,000 or more than 120,000 public chains were excluded, along with 4 to 6 repertoires with anomalous nucleotide sharing. The immuneACCESS repertoire file appears here via TCRdb, limited to in-frame rearrangements. These files lack a portion of the clones; in checked studies, under half of the deficit traces to unresolved V genes, and the cause of the others is not known. V and J calls and clone size come straight from that table; D and trimming were deduced from the DNA. The sample table contains 100,000 or so clones; only one count was recorded for roughly 80% of them. About 9.4% of the sample rests with the top ten.

Trimmed from V: 2 bases; trimmed from J: 3 bases; junction bases lacking a gene match: 8. CDR1 and CDR2 were assigned from the germline V gene as SGDLS and YYNGEE. The CDR3 holds 15 amino acids from the cysteine to the phenylalanine. Only CDR3 DNA is held: 45 bases, read in frame from base 1. A note on this clone: Its antigen remains unidentified. Base qualities were left out, and no much larger clone turns up one base away.

The origin of this receptor is a human donor in good health. The chain was built from TRBV9 and TRBJ2-7; TRBD1 matches 7 bases in the middle. The material sequenced was PBMCs. The CDR3 protein: CASSVRQGSNYEQYF. The nucleotide sequence is given as TGTGCCAGCAGCGTGAGACAGGGTAGTAACTACGAGCAGTACTTC.